The rows below give T cell receptor beta chains drawn from one sample of a study of blood T cell repertoires in COVID-19. Here immunoSEQ multiplex PCR was the method, and the copy in TCRdb shows in-frame clones only, minus some. The sample holds approximately 400,000 clones; roughly 86% are singletons and the top ten take more than 0.95%. Sequencing was carried out using peripheral blood. The origin of the receptors is a human donor with acute or convalescent COVID-19. The donor label of this sample is uncertain. CDR3s include the opening cysteine and the closing phenylalanine or tryptophan. The D gene is left open where the match is weak. Expanded clones are given a class, and other clones once, few, many or no size at all.

>.|TRBV12-3/TRBV12-4|.|TRBJ1-2
CASSPSTGYGYTF
TGTGCCAGCAGTCCGTCTACAGGCTATGGCTACACCTTC
>.|TRBV28|.|TRBJ1-2
CASSFALSTYGYTF
TGTGCCAGCAGTTTTGCTCTTTCTACCTATGGCTACACCTTC
>.|TRBV12-3/TRBV12-4|.|TRBJ2-1
CASSLGTLIEFF
TGTGCCAGCAGTCTTGGGACTTTGATAGAGTTCTTC
>.|TRBV5-5|.|TRBJ1-5
CASSPRSGVEPQHF
TGTGCCAGCAGCCCCCGGTCGGGGGTCGAGCCCCAGCATTTT
>.|TRBV2|.|TRBJ1-2
CASTPYNGLRGYTF
TGTGCCAGCACACCTTACAATGGGCTCCGGGGCTACACCTTC
>.|TRBV6-5|.|TRBJ2-1
CASSYFGGSNEQFF
TGTGCCAGCAGTTACTTCGGGGGTAGCAATGAGCAGTTCTTC
>.|TRBV28|many|TRBJ1-5
CASSFVALNQPQHF
TGTGCCAGCAGTTTTGTAGCGCTCAATCAGCCCCAGCATTTT
>.|TRBV3-1/TRBV3-2|.|TRBJ2-5
CASSQEGDRTVLQETQYF
TGTGCCAGCAGCCAAGAGGGTGACCGGACAGTCCTTCAAGAGACCCAGTACTTC
>TRBD1|TRBV18|.|TRBJ2-5
CASSRRTGVQETQYF
TGTGCCAGCTCACGACGTACAGGGGTTCAAGAGACCCAGTACTTC
>.|TRBV5-1|.|TRBJ1-3
CASSSQGTGNTIYF
TGCGCCAGCAGCTCCCAGGGGACTGGAAACACCATATATTTT
>.|TRBV28|.|TRBJ1-2
CASSLSGALKYTF
TGTGCCAGCAGTTTATCAGGGGCCTTGAAGTACACCTTC
>.|TRBV5-1|.|TRBJ2-1
CASSPGQYYNEQFF
TGCGCCAGCAGTCCGGGTCAGTATTACAATGAGCAGTTCTTC
>TRBD1|TRBV15|.|TRBJ1-6
CATRLGQSSSYNSPLHF
TGTGCCACCAGGTTGGGACAGAGTAGCTCCTATAATTCACCCCTCCACTTT
>.|TRBV7-2|.|TRBJ1-4
CASSFREPLNEKLFF
TGTGCCAGCAGCTTTAGGGAGCCGCTCAATGAAAAACTGTTTTTT
>.|TRBV19|.|TRBJ1-3
CATTSLGSRGGNTIYF
TGTGCCACCACCTCACTGGGCAGCAGGGGTGGAAACACCATATATTTT
>TRBD1|TRBV29-1|.|TRBJ1-2
CSVENRDRVNYGYTF
TGCAGCGTTGAAAACCGGGACAGGGTCAACTATGGCTACACCTTC
>.|TRBV5-1|.|TRBJ2-3
CASIGGGDTQYF
TGCGCCAGCATCGGCGGAGGAGATACGCAGTATTTT
>.|TRBV11-2|.|TRBJ1-5
CASSLGSGLSNQPQHF
TGTGCCAGCAGCTTAGGGTCAGGTCTTAGCAATCAGCCCCAGCATTTT
>TRBD2|TRBV5-1|.|TRBJ2-3
CASSFSGVLDTQYF
TGCGCCAGCAGCTTTAGCGGGGTCCTAGATACGCAGTATTTT
>TRBD1|TRBV27|.|TRBJ2-6
CASTKLQGASGANVLTF
TGTGCCAGCACCAAACTACAGGGGGCCTCTGGGGCCAACGTCCTGACTTTC
>TRBD1|TRBV19|.|TRBJ1-2
CASTPRGQKTRGYTF
TGTGCCAGTACCCCCCGGGGACAGAAAACTCGTGGCTACACCTTC
>TRBD1|TRBV18|.|TRBJ1-1
CASRRGETEAFF
TGTGCCAGTCGCAGGGGGGAAACTGAAGCTTTCTTT